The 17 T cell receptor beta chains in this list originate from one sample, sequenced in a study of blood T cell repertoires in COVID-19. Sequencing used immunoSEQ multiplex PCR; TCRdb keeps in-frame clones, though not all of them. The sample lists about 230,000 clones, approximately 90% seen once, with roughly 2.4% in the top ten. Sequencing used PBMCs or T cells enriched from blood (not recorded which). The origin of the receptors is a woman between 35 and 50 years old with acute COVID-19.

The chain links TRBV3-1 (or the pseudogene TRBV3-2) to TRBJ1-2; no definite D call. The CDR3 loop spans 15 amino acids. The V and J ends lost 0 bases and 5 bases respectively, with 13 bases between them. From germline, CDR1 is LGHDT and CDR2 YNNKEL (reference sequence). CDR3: CASSQDGATPYGYTF. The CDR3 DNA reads TGTGCCAGCAGCCAAGATGGCGCGACACCGTATGGCTACACCTTC.

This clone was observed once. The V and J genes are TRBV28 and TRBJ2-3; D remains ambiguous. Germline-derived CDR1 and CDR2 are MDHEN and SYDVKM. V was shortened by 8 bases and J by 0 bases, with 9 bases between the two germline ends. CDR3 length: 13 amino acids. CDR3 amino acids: CASAVQSTDTQYF. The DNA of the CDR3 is TGTGCCAGCGCCGTACAGAGCACAGATACGCAGTATTTT.

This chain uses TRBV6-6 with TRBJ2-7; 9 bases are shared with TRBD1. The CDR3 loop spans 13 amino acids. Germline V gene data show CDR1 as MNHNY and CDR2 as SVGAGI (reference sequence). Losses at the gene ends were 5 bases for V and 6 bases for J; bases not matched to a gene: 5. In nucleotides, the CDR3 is TGTGCCAGCAGTCCCCAGACAGGGGGCGAGCAGTACTTC. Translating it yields CASSPQTGGEQYF.

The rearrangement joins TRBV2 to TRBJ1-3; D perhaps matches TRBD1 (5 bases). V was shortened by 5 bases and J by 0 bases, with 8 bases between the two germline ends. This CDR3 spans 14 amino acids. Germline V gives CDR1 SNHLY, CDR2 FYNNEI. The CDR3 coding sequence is TGTGCCAGCAGTAACAGGATCTCTGGAAACACCATATATTTT. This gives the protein CASSNRISGNTIYF. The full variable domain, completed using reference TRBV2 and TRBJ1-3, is EPEVTQTPSHQVTQMGQEVILRCVPISNHLYFYWYRQILGQKVEFLVSFYNNEISEKSEIFDDQFSVERPDGSNFTLKIRSTKLEDSAMYFCASSNRISGNTIYFGEGSWLTVV.

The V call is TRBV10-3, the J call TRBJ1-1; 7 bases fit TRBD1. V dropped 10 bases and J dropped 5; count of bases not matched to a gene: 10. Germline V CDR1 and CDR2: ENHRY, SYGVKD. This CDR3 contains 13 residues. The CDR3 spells CATATGQGTEAFF. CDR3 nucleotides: TGTGCCACCGCGACAGGGCAGGGGACTGAAGCTTTCTTT.

The CDR3 spells CASSYSPGTRRSQETQYF. The CDR3 DNA reads as TGCGCCAGCAGTTACTCACCCGGGACTAGGAGATCCCAAGAGACCCAGTACTTC. The chain carries TRBV4-1 and TRBJ2-5, with 8 bases aligning to TRBD2. J gave up 1 base and V 6 bases, and 16 bases lay outside the gene matches. CDR3 length: 18 residues. Germline V gene lookup returns CDR1 MGHRA and CDR2 YSYEKL.

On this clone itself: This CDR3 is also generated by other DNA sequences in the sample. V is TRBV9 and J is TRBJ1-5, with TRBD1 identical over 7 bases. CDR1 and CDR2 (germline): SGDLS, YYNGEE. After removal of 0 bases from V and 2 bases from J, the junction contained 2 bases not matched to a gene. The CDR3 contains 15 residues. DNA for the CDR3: TGTGCCAGCAGCGTAGGACAGGGAGGCAATCAGCCCCAGCATTTT. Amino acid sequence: CASSVGQGGNQPQHF.

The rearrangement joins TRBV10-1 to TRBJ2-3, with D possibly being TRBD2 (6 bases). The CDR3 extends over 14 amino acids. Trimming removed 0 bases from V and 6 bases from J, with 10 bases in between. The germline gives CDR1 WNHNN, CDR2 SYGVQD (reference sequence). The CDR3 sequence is CASSESSGRDTQYF. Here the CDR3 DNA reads TGCGCCAGCAGTGAGTCTTCAGGGAGGGATACGCAGTATTTT.

CDR3 DNA: TGTGCCAGCAGCGTAGGAGCGGGGGGCCCCTACGAGCAGTACTTC. Translation gives CASSVGAGGPYEQYF. The chain combines TRBV9 with TRBJ2-7; 9 nucleotides agree with TRBD2. The CDR3 has 15 residues. The germline V gene encodes CDR1 SGDLS and CDR2 YYNGEE. After removal of 0 bases from V and 2 bases from J, the junction contained 3 bases not matched to a gene.

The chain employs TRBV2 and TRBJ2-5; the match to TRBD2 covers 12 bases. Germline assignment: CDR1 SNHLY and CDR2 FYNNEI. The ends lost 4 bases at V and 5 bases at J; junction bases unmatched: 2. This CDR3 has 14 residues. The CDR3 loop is CASSASGGGETQYF. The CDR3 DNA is TGTGCCAGCAGTGCTAGCGGGGGGGGCGAGACCCAGTACTTC.

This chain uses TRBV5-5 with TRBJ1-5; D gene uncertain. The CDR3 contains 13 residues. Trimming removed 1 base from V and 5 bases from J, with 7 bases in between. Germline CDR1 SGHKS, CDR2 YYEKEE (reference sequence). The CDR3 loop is CASSLRGYQPQHF. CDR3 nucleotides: TGTGCCAGCAGCTTGAGAGGTTATCAGCCCCAGCATTTT.

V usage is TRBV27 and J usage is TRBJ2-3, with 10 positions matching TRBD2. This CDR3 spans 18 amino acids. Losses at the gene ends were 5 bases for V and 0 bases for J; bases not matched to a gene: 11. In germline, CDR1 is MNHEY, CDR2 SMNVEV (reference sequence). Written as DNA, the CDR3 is TGTGCCAGCAGTCCCCGTTCTAGCGGGAGTGCTAGCACAGATACGCAGTATTTT. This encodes CASSPRSSGSASTDTQYF.

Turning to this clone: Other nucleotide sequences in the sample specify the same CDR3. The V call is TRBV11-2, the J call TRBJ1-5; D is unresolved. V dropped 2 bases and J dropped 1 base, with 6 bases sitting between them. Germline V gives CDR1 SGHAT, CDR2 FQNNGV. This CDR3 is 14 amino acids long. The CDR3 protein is CASSLSGSNQPQHF. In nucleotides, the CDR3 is TGTGCCAGCAGCTTATCGGGGAGCAATCAGCCCCAGCATTTT.

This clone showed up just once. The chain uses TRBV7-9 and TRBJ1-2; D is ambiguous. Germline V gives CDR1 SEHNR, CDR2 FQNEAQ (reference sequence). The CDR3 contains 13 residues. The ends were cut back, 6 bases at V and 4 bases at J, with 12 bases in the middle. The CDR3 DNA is TGTGCCAGCAGACTGGGTGCGGGCTATGGCTACACCTTC. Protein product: CASRLGAGYGYTF.

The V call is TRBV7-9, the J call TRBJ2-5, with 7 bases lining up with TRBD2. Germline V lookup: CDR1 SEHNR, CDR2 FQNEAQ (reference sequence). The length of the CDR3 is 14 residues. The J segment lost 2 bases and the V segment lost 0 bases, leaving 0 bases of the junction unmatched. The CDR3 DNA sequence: TGTGCCAGCAGCTTAGCTAGCGGGCAAGAGACCCAGTACTTC. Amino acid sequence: CASSLASGQETQYF.

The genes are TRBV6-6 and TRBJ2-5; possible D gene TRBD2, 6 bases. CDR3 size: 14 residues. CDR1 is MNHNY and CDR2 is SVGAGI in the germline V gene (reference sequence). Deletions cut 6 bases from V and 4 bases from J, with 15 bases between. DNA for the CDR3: TGTGCCAGCAGAACGAGACTAGTTGGAGAGACCCAGTACTTC. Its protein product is CASRTRLVGETQYF.

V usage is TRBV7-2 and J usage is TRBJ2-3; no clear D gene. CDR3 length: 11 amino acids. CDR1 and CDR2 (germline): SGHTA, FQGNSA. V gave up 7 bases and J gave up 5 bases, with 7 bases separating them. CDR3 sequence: CASTPLDTQYF. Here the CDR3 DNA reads TGTGCCAGCACCCCCCTAGATACGCAGTATTTT. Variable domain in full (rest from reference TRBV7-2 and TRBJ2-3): GAGVSQSPSNKVTEKGKDVELRCDPISGHTALYWYRQSLGQGLEFLIYFQGNSAPDKSGLPSDRFSAERTGGSVSTLTIQRTQQEDSAVYLCASTPLDTQYFGPGTRLTVL.